One and the same sample provided the 26 T cell receptor beta chains below, sequenced in a study of Ad26.COV2.S vaccination and SARS-CoV-2 variants. This sample's treatment: approximately 18 received Ad26.COV2.S at low or high dose, single or two shots; 5 received placebo; per-sample allocation not given. Collection of the samples took place on day 63 after the first injection of vaccine or placebo. Some clones are missing from TCRdb's copy, which holds only in-frame ones; the method was immunoSEQ multiplex PCR. The sample has 430,000 or so clones; about 88% are singletons. Sequencing used peripheral blood, obtained in a trial of Ad26.COV2.S vaccine versus placebo. Every receptor here comes from a person between 18 and 59 years old who received the Ad26.COV2.S COVID-19 vaccine or a placebo.

The chain employs TRBV7-3 and TRBJ2-5; D gene ambiguous. The germline gives CDR1 SGHTA, CDR2 FQGTGA. V was shortened by 2 bases and J by 3 bases, with 10 bases between the two germline ends. CDR3 length: 14 residues. CDR3 coding DNA: TGTGCCAGCAGCTTATTAGGGTTAGAAGAGACCCAGTACTTC. As protein: CASSLLGLEETQYF.

The chain is built from TRBV28 and TRBJ1-5, with D tentatively TRBD1 (6 bases). Germline V lookup: CDR1 MDHEN, CDR2 SYDVKM. Trimming removed 2 bases from V and 7 bases from J, with 18 bases in between. This CDR3 has 16 residues. CDR3 loop: CASSLPTGMVDQPQHF. CDR3 nucleotides: TGTGCCAGCAGTTTACCTACAGGGATGGTTGACCAGCCCCAGCATTTT.

This CDR3 is CASSQANGPIYF. The CDR3 bases are TGTGCCAGCAGCCAAGCAAACGGCCCGATTTATTTT. The chain couples TRBV3-1 (or the pseudogene TRBV3-2) to TRBJ1-3, with no clear D. Germline values: CDR1 LGHDT, CDR2 YNNKEL (reference sequence). The CDR3 is 12 residues long. V lost 1 base and J 16 bases, leaving 14 bases between the germline ends.

The gene calls are TRBV30 and TRBJ1-3; no clear D gene. V gave up 1 base and J gave up 4 bases, with 2 bases separating them. This CDR3 region has 11 residues. Germline-derived CDR1 and CDR2 are GTSNPN and SVGIG (reference sequence). The CDR3: CAWSGGNTIYF. In DNA, the CDR3 is TGTGCCTGGAGTGGCGGAAACACCATATATTTT.

This chain uses TRBV30 with TRBJ2-7; TRBD2 agrees at 10 bases. The CDR3 has 15 residues. The J segment lost 6 bases and the V segment lost 0 bases, leaving 8 bases of the junction unmatched. The V gene's germline CDR1 is GTSNPN and CDR2 SVGIG (reference sequence). This CDR3 is CAWSVLAGQGSEQYF. The DNA for the CDR3 is TGTGCCTGGAGTGTACTAGCGGGACAAGGTTCCGAGCAGTACTTC.

The chain links TRBV9 to TRBJ1-2, with D unclear. Germline CDR1 and CDR2: SGDLS and YYNGEE. Trimming pared 0 bases from V and 4 bases from J, leaving 10 bases between. CDR3 length equals 14 residues. CDR3 region: CASSVDQYSYGYTF. CDR3 in DNA: TGTGCCAGCAGCGTAGACCAGTACAGCTATGGCTACACCTTC.

The chain joins TRBV7-9 to TRBJ2-5; D tentatively fits TRBD1 or TRBD2 (6 bases each). Trimming shortened V by 5 bases and J by 4 bases, and 14 bases separated the two germline ends. The CDR3 extends over 14 amino acids. The V gene's germline CDR1 is SEHNR and CDR2 FQNEAQ (reference sequence). The CDR3 sequence is CASSRVGGVETQYF. DNA for the CDR3: TGTGCCAGCAGCAGAGTGGGGGGCGTAGAGACCCAGTACTTC.

The chain links TRBV5-6 to TRBJ2-2; 10 bases map to TRBD1. Unmatched junction bases numbered 4, after V lost 0 bases and J lost 5 bases. Germline CDR1 is SGHDT and CDR2 is YYEEEE. There are 16 residues in the CDR3. The CDR3 is CASSLERDRGTGELFF. As DNA, the CDR3 is TGTGCCAGCAGCTTGGAGAGGGACAGGGGAACCGGGGAGCTGTTTTTT.

V usage is TRBV11-3 and J usage is TRBJ1-1; D remains unclear. Trimming took off 5 bases at V and 1 base at J, with 8 bases between the two ends. Germline assignment: CDR1 SGHNT and CDR2 YENEEA. This CDR3 is 13 amino acids long. The CDR3 DNA reads as TGTGCCAGCAGCCCCGGACGGAACACTGAAGCTTTCTTT. Amino acids: CASSPGRNTEAFF.

The chain employs TRBV7-9 and TRBJ2-1; no reliable D call. V lost 5 bases and J lost 10, with 12 bases in between. CDR3 length: 12 amino acids. CDR1 and CDR2 from the germline V gene are SEHNR and FQNEAQ (reference sequence). This chain's CDR3 is CASSPWVKEQFF. The CDR3 DNA follows: TGTGCCAGCAGCCCCTGGGTTAAAGAGCAGTTCTTC. The full variable domain, completed using reference TRBV7-9 and TRBJ2-1, is DTGVSQNPRHKITKRGQNVTFRCDPISEHNRLYWYRQTLGQGPEFLTYFQNEAQLEKSRLLSDRFSAERPKGSFSTLEIQRTEQGDSAMYLCASSPWVKEQFFGPGTRLTVL.

The chain joins TRBV10-3 to TRBJ1-2, with D maybe TRBD1 (5 bases). V was trimmed by 3 bases and J by 4 bases, leaving 12 bases between them. CDR3 size: 14 residues. CDR1 and CDR2 (germline): ENHRY, SYGVKD. The CDR3 here is CAISDLGEIYGYTF. DNA for the CDR3: TGTGCCATCAGTGATTTGGGGGAGATCTATGGCTACACCTTC.

This rearrangement joins TRBV5-1 to TRBJ2-7; possible D gene TRBD2, 5 bases. Trimming left V 4 bases short and J 3 bases short, with 11 bases between. The CDR3 extends over 13 amino acids. Per the germline V gene, CDR1 is SGHRS and CDR2 is YFSETQ. The CDR3 DNA reads as TGCGCCAGCAGCGAGAGGGCTGGCTACGAGCAGTACTTC. Translated, it gives CASSERAGYEQYF.

The CDR3 protein is CASSFSGTAGPKETQYF. The CDR3 nucleotides are TGCGCCAGCAGCTTTTCTGGGACAGCCGGACCAAAAGAGACCCAGTACTTC. The chain has TRBV5-1 and TRBJ2-5, with 7 positions matching TRBD1. Trimming removed 2 bases from V and 3 bases from J; junction bases left unmatched: 13. The CDR3 is 17 residues long. Germline values: CDR1 SGHRS, CDR2 YFSETQ.

The rearrangement joins TRBV6-4 to TRBJ2-3, with D perhaps matching TRBD1 (6 bases). The V end lost 6 bases, the J end lost 10 bases, and 14 bases lay between the germline ends. The CDR3 sequence is 12 residues long. Germline CDR1 is MRHNA and CDR2 is SNTAGT. As DNA, the CDR3 is TGTGCCAGCAGCGAACAGGGACCCCCGCAGTATTTT. It is translated as CASSEQGPPQYF.

There are a few counts of this clone. The chain employs TRBV2 and TRBJ2-7, with 7 positions matching TRBD1. The germline CDR1 and CDR2 sequences are SNHLY and FYNNEI. J was trimmed by 5 bases and V by 5 bases; bases with no gene match: 9. The CDR3 loop spans 14 amino acids. The CDR3 loop reads CASSPLTGYNEQYF. In nucleotides, the CDR3 is TGTGCCAGCAGTCCTCTGACAGGGTATAACGAGCAGTACTTC.

This clone was seen once. The V call is TRBV9, the J call TRBJ1-1; no clear D. Germline CDR1 and CDR2: SGDLS and YYNGEE. The CDR3 runs to 15 residues. Trimming left V 0 bases short and J 3 bases short, with 12 bases between. CDR3 sequence reads: CASSVAVGRDTEAFF. CDR3 sequence (DNA): TGTGCCAGCAGCGTAGCGGTCGGGCGGGACACTGAAGCTTTCTTT.

The chain combines TRBV7-2 with TRBJ2-7; tentatively, D is TRBD1 or TRBD2 (5 bases each). Trimming took off 3 bases at V and 1 base at J, with 13 bases between the two ends. CDR3 length equals 15 residues. Germline values: CDR1 SGHTA, CDR2 FQGNSA. This CDR3 reads CASSFSRDGSYEQYF. The CDR3, as DNA: TGTGCCAGCAGCTTTTCCCGGGACGGATCCTACGAGCAGTACTTC.

This sequence joins TRBV5-4 and TRBJ2-4; D perhaps matches TRBD2 (6 bases). V lost 3 bases to trimming and J lost 3 bases, with 16 bases between them. Germline assignment: CDR1 SGHNT and CDR2 YYREEE (reference sequence). The length of the CDR3 is 16 residues. CDR3 protein: CASSSPREGVKNIQYF. The CDR3 bases are TGTGCCAGCAGCTCCCCGCGGGAAGGAGTCAAAAACATTCAGTACTTC. Using reference TRBV5-4 and TRBJ2-4 for the parts outside the CDR3, the full variable domain is ETGVTQSPTHLIKTRGQQVTLRCSSQSGHNTVSWYQQALGQGPQFIFQYYREEENGRGNFPPRFSGLQFPNYSSELNVNALELDDSALYLCASSSPREGVKNIQYFGAGTRLSVL.

J is TRBJ2-5 and V is TRBV18; D remains ambiguous. The length of the CDR3 is 14 residues. The V end lost 0 bases, the J end lost 5 bases, and 10 bases lay between the germline ends. Looked up from germline, CDR1 is KGHSH and CDR2 is LQKENI. The CDR3 bases are TGTGCCAGCTCACCACCGTGGTCGAGGGAGACCCAGTACTTC. Encoded protein: CASSPPWSRETQYF.

A single count supports this clone. This chain joins TRBV28 and TRBJ2-7; 8 bases fit TRBD1. Germline assignment: CDR1 MDHEN and CDR2 SYDVKM. The CDR3 is made up of 15 amino acids. V lost 7 bases, J lost 2 bases, and 10 bases stayed unmatched. CDR3 residues: CASTTSGTGPYEQYF. The CDR3 DNA reads TGTGCCAGCACCACTAGTGGGACAGGTCCCTACGAGCAGTACTTC. The variable domain in full, with the rest retrieved from reference TRBV28 and TRBJ2-7, is DVKVTQSSRYLVKRTGEKVFLECVQDMDHENMFWYRQDPGLGLRLIYFSYDVKMKEKGDIPEGYSVSREKKERFSLILESASTNQTSMYLCASTTSGTGPYEQYFGPGTRLTVT.

The chain carries TRBV9 and TRBJ2-3; no clear D. Germline-derived CDR1 and CDR2 are SGDLS and YYNGEE. This CDR3 region has 16 residues. V shed 0 bases and J shed 1 base, with 12 bases lying between them. The CDR3 region has the DNA TGTGCCAGCAGCGTAGGTCGGGTGATGGGCACAGATACGCAGTATTTT. This sequence encodes CASSVGRVMGTDTQYF.

The V call is TRBV5-4, the J call TRBJ2-2, with D perhaps being TRBD1 or TRBD2 (5 bases each). Per germline, CDR1 SGHNT and CDR2 YYREEE (reference sequence). Trimming took off 3 bases at V and 8 bases at J, with 14 bases between the two ends. This CDR3 spans 14 amino acids. Here the CDR3 reads CASSSGPEKGELFF. CDR3 sequence (DNA): TGTGCCAGCAGCTCGGGACCCGAAAAAGGGGAGCTGTTTTTT.

This clone has just one count. The V call is TRBV7-2, the J call TRBJ2-3; D ambiguous. The CDR3 contains 14 residues. CDR1 and CDR2 from the germline V gene are SGHTA and FQGNSA. V was pared by 0 bases and J by 0 bases, with 4 bases between. The CDR3 region has the DNA TGTGCCAGCAGCTTAGCCCGTAGCACAGATACGCAGTATTTT. Translated, it gives CASSLARSTDTQYF.

The chain combines TRBV6-2 or TRBV6-3 with TRBJ2-1; 9 bases are shared with TRBD2. The CDR3 extends over 16 amino acids. Germline CDR1 MNHEY, CDR2 SVGEGT. V was clipped by 0 bases and J by 7 bases; unmatched bases: 7. The CDR3 DNA follows: TGTGCCAGCAGTTACTCGGGCGGGAGGGCTCGAAATGAGCAGTTCTTC. Protein sequence: CASSYSGGRARNEQFF.

This clone was recorded only once. This rearrangement joins TRBV18 to TRBJ2-7; 11 nucleotides align to TRBD1. V was pared by 6 bases and J by 2 bases, with 9 bases of the junction left unmatched. Per germline, CDR1 KGHSH and CDR2 LQKENI. The CDR3 extends over 16 amino acids. CDR3 sequence: CASSPTSGQGAYEQYF. In nucleotides, the CDR3 is TGTGCCAGCTCCCCTACCTCGGGACAGGGGGCCTACGAGCAGTACTTC.

V is TRBV7-6 and J is TRBJ1-1, with a tentative D call TRBD1 (5 bases). The CDR3 is 16 residues long. CDR1 is SGHVS, CDR2 FNYEAQ, per germline. Trimming stripped 3 bases from V and 0 bases from J, with 14 bases between. The CDR3 spells CASSLGTRWVNTEAFF. The CDR3 nucleotides read TGTGCCAGCAGCTTGGGGACGCGGTGGGTGAACACTGAAGCTTTCTTT.